These 32 T cell receptor beta chains were all obtained from the same sample, sequenced in a study of blood T cells in healthy people across ages (dated by TCRdb to the mid-2010s). To prepare the library, 5' RACE was applied. Sequencing was performed on an Illumina HiSeq 2500. The second PCR ran for about 6 to 12 cycles and used a J-beta primer mix along with a sample-barcoded 5' primer. TCRdb trimmed the raw reads at Q25, called clones with MiXCR and kept productive beta chains. Rows merge per CDR3 protein into single entries with the most common DNA and genes. Within this sample are 650,000 to 900,000 distinct CDR3 sequences, with under 80% of them counted one time only. The ten top clones hold about a quarter of the sample. The sequencing input was blood. The receptor set was obtained from a man younger than 40 in good health.

The chain couples TRBV20-1 to TRBJ1-2; D uncertain. Germline V gene sequence: CDR1 DFQATT, CDR2 SNEGSKA (reference sequence). The CDR3 consists of 13 residues. The CDR3 here is CSGGRGSPRIYTF. CDR3 DNA sequence: TGCAGCGGCGGCCGTGGGTCCCCCCGCATCTACACCTTC.

The rearrangement joins TRBV27 to TRBJ2-4; D is undetermined. The J call is in doubt because the DNA end fits TRBJ2-7 better. This CDR3 is built from 15 residues. Germline V gene sequence: CDR1 MNHEY, CDR2 SMNVEV (reference sequence). The CDR3 region has the DNA TGTGCCAGCAGTTTTGGTTTTGGGCAGTCCTACGAGCAGTACTTC. Residues: CASSFGFGQSYEQYF.

CDR3 nucleotide sequence: TGTGCCAGCACCCACACATCAGGGGAAATCCTCTACAATGAGCAGTTCTTC. This translates into CASTHTSGEILYNEQFF. J is TRBJ2-1 and V is TRBV27, with D possibly TRBD1 on 6 matching bases. The germline CDR1 and CDR2 sequences are MNHEY and SMNVEV (reference sequence). The CDR3 loop spans 17 amino acids. Between the trimmed V and J ends, which lost 7 bases and 3 bases, there was a span of 22 bases.

The rearrangement joins TRBV5-6 to TRBJ2-1, with 9 bases fitting TRBD1. The CDR3 length is 16 residues. Losses at the gene ends were 2 bases for V and 1 base for J; bases not matched to a gene: 4. The V gene's germline CDR1 is SGHDT and CDR2 YYEEEE. The CDR3 DNA sequence: TGTGCCAGCAGCTTCCCGACAGGGGGATCCTACAATGAGCAGTTCTTC. Translation: CASSFPTGGSYNEQFF.

The chain has TRBV7-2 and TRBJ2-1; 8 bases map to TRBD2. CDR1 and CDR2 from the germline V gene are SGHTA and FQGNSA. CDR3 size: 16 residues. The V segment lost 1 base and the J segment 5 bases; nucleotides outside the gene matches: 7. Here the CDR3 reads CASSLGVAGKDNEQFF. CDR3 DNA: TGTGCCAGCAGCTTAGGGGTAGCGGGAAAAGACAATGAGCAGTTCTTC.

This clonotype was found a few times. This chain joins TRBV29-1 and TRBJ1-6; 7 positions agree with TRBD1. V was clipped by 6 bases and J by 6 bases; unmatched bases: 2. Germline CDR1 and CDR2: SQVTM and ANQGSEA. The CDR3 runs 12 residues. In DNA, the CDR3 is TGCAGCGTACGGGACAGTAATTCACCCCTCCACTTT. As protein: CSVRDSNSPLHF.

This sequence joins TRBV12-3 or TRBV12-4 and TRBJ2-1; D may match TRBD1 or TRBD2 (5 bases each). Between the trimmed V and J ends, which lost 5 bases and 15 bases, there was a span of 17 bases. The CDR3 loop spans 12 amino acids. The CDR3 DNA reads as TGTGCCAGCAGTAGTCCGGGGCCCGCAATGTTCTTC. This sequence encodes CASSSPGPAMFF.

This sequence joins TRBV7-2 and TRBJ2-1; 7 bases are shared with TRBD2. CDR3 size: 15 residues. V shed 2 bases and J 4 bases; nucleotides not matched to a gene: 5. CDR1 and CDR2 (germline): SGHTA, FQGNSA. The CDR3 DNA is TGTGCCAGCAGCTTACAGGCTAGCGGTTACAATGAGCAGTTCTTC. Protein product: CASSLQASGYNEQFF. The variable domain in full, completed from reference TRBV7-2 and TRBJ2-1, reads GAGVSQSPSNKVTEKGKDVELRCDPISGHTALYWYRQSLGQGLEFLIYFQGNSAPDKSGLPSDRFSAERTGGSVSTLTIQRTQQEDSAVYLCASSLQASGYNEQFFGPGTRLTVL.

This clonotype showed up just a few times. The gene calls are TRBV9 and TRBJ2-4; TRBD1 might be the D (7 bases). The J call could be wrong; TRBJ2-7 is a better fit for the DNA end. The CDR3 has 14 amino acids. Germline CDR1 SGDLS, CDR2 YYNGEE. The chain's CDR3 is CASSVGWQGGEQYF. CDR3 nucleotides: TGTGCCAGCAGCGTAGGCTGGCAGGGGGGCGAGCAGTACTTC.

The V call is TRBV29-1, the J call TRBJ2-5; D tentatively fits TRBD1 or TRBD2 (5 bases each). V dropped 4 bases and J dropped 9 bases, with 9 bases sitting between them. Germline V CDR1 and CDR2: SQVTM, ANQGSEA. This CDR3 is built from 10 residues. The CDR3 nucleotides read TGCAGCGTTGTTCGAGGGGCCCAGTACTTC. Its protein product is CSVVRGAQYF. Looking up the rest from reference TRBV29-1 and TRBJ2-5 gives the full variable domain: SAVISQKPSRDICQRGTSLTIQCQVDSQVTMMFWYRQQPGQSLTLIATANQGSEATYESGFVIDKFPISRPNLTFSTLTVSNMSPEDSSIYLCSVVRGAQYFGPGTRLLVL.

V gene TRBV6-2 or TRBV6-3 combines with J gene TRBJ2-3; D possibly matches TRBD1 or TRBD2 (6 bases each). The V and J ends lost 0 bases and 0 bases respectively, with 13 bases between them. From germline, CDR1 is MNHEY and CDR2 SVGEGT. CDR3 length equals 17 residues. The chain's CDR3 is CASSYSPGARSTDTQYF. In DNA, the CDR3 is TGTGCCAGCAGTTACTCTCCGGGGGCCCGAAGCACAGATACGCAGTATTTT.

The rearrangement joins TRBV12-3 or TRBV12-4 to TRBJ2-7, with D maybe TRBD1 (6 bases). The CDR3 contains 16 residues. V lost 1 base, J lost 0 bases, and 13 bases lay in between. The DNA of the CDR3 is TGTGCCAGCAGTTTAGGAGGGACACCTTACTCCTACGAGCAGTACTTC. The encoded protein is CASSLGGTPYSYEQYF.

In its sample, this clonotype was seen once. The chain joins TRBV13 to TRBJ2-5; 9 bases agree with TRBD2. There are 17 residues in the CDR3. CDR1 is PRHDT, CDR2 FYEKMQ, per germline (reference sequence). With V trimmed by 2 bases and J by 0 bases, 7 bases remained unmatched. The DNA for the CDR3 is TGTGCCAGCAGCTTACAACCTAGCGGGGACAACCAAGAGACCCAGTACTTC. Translated: CASSLQPSGDNQETQYF.

A few counts support this clonotype. V usage is TRBV20-1 and J usage is TRBJ1-4; D may be TRBD1 (6 bases). Germline V gene lookup returns CDR1 DFQATT and CDR2 SNEGSKA (reference sequence). V was clipped by 4 bases and J by 8 bases, with 11 bases between them. This CDR3 comprises 12 residues. CDR3 loop: CSATTGSEKLFF. In nucleotides, the CDR3 is TGCAGTGCTACGACAGGTTCGGAAAAACTGTTTTTT.

For this clonotype: This sequence may be a read error, since a much larger clone differs from it by one base. The chain uses TRBV7-9 and TRBJ2-7, with TRBD2 identical over 7 bases. This CDR3 has 14 amino acids. V gave up 1 base and J gave up 0 bases; unmatched junction bases: 0. Germline loops: CDR1 SEHNR, CDR2 FQNEAQ (reference sequence). The DNA for the CDR3 is TGTGCCAGCAGCTTAGGGGAGGGCTCCTACGAGCAGTACTTC. It encodes CASSLGEGSYEQYF.

In this sample, this clonotype turned up once. The V call is TRBV29-1, the J call TRBJ2-1; D gene ambiguous. The V gene's germline CDR1 is SQVTM and CDR2 ANQGSEA. CDR3 size: 11 residues. The V end was cut by 8 bases, the J end by 6 bases, with 11 bases between. This CDR3 reads CSSQKGNEQFF. The CDR3 DNA reads as TGCAGCTCCCAAAAGGGCAATGAGCAGTTCTTC.

Only a few counts were recorded for this clonotype. The chain joins TRBV6-6 to TRBJ1-4; no definite D call. From germline, CDR1 is MNHNY and CDR2 SVGAGI (reference sequence). V was pared by 4 bases and J by 0 bases, with 6 bases between. The CDR3 has 14 amino acids. CDR3 region: CASSLVATNEKLFF. CDR3 in DNA: TGTGCCAGCAGTTTAGTTGCAACTAATGAAAAACTGTTTTTT.

This clonotype was seen only once. The J gene is TRBJ2-7, the V gene TRBV4-2, with TRBD1 identical over 7 bases. This CDR3 contains 15 residues. The V gene's germline CDR1 is LGHNA and CDR2 YNFKEQ. V was clipped by 5 bases and J by 3 bases; unmatched bases: 10. The DNA of the CDR3 is TGTGCCAGCAGCTCTAGACAGGGTTTAATCTACGAGCAGTACTTC. Its protein is CASSSRQGLIYEQYF.

This clonotype was found a few times. The chain recombines TRBV9 with TRBJ2-7; 10 nucleotides agree with TRBD1. The V gene's germline CDR1 is SGDLS and CDR2 YYNGEE. With V trimmed by 7 bases and J by 1 base, 8 bases remained unmatched. The CDR3 is 15 residues long. The CDR3 reads CASEPGQGGSYEQYF. The DNA for the CDR3 is TGTGCCAGCGAGCCAGGACAGGGGGGATCCTACGAGCAGTACTTC.

The rearrangement joins TRBV7-2 to TRBJ1-6; 8 bases fit TRBD1. This CDR3 comprises 17 residues. Germline V gene sequence: CDR1 SGHTA, CDR2 FQGNSA. The ends lost 3 bases at V and 7 bases at J; junction bases unmatched: 11. The CDR3 loop reads CASSFTPDRVYNSPLHF. As DNA, the CDR3 is TGTGCCAGCAGCTTTACCCCGGACAGGGTTTACAATTCACCCCTCCACTTT.

V gene TRBV7-2 combines with J gene TRBJ1-2, with no clear D. The ends were cut back, 7 bases at V and 0 bases at J, with 15 bases in the middle. CDR3 length: 15 residues. Germline V gene sequence: CDR1 SGHTA, CDR2 FQGNSA. This CDR3 is CASTFMDRPNYGYTF. The DNA for the CDR3 is TGTGCCAGCACCTTTATGGACCGCCCTAACTATGGCTACACCTTC.

The chain recombines TRBV5-1 with TRBJ2-2, with a tentative D call TRBD1 (6 bases). Germline loops: CDR1 SGHRS, CDR2 YFSETQ. The CDR3 runs to 15 residues. Trimming stripped 4 bases from V and 4 bases from J, with 14 bases between. CDR3 DNA sequence: TGCGCCAGCAGCGGGAGAGACAGGACCACCGGGGAGCTGTTTTTT. Translated, it gives CASSGRDRTTGELFF.

The rearrangement links TRBV12-3 or TRBV12-4 to TRBJ1-2; TRBD1 agrees at 7 bases. This CDR3 is 15 amino acids long. J lost 7 bases, V lost 5 bases, and 13 bases had no gene match. The CDR3 nucleotides read TGTGCCAGCAGTGGGACAGCCGAGCGTCCGGGTGGCTACACCTTC. Protein: CASSGTAERPGGYTF.

The chain combines TRBV20-1 with TRBJ1-1, with D unclear. Germline V gives CDR1 DFQATT, CDR2 SNEGSKA (reference sequence). V lost 5 bases, J lost 1 base, and 14 bases lay in between. This CDR3 is built from 14 residues. CDR3 bases: TGCAGTGCTTTCCTCGCGACACAGAACACTGAAGCTTTCTTT. It specifies CSAFLATQNTEAFF.

This chain uses TRBV6-2 or TRBV6-3 with TRBJ2-7; TRBD1 might be the D (5 bases). The CDR3 sequence is 15 residues long. Germline CDR1 is MNHEY and CDR2 is SVGEGT. The V end lost 7 bases, the J end lost 3 bases, and 19 bases lay between the germline ends. The CDR3 reads CASIKGRQRIYEQYF. The CDR3 nucleotides are TGTGCCAGCATCAAGGGAAGACAGAGGATCTACGAGCAGTACTTC.

The chain links TRBV9 to TRBJ2-1; the match to TRBD2 covers 7 bases. Germline CDR1 and CDR2: SGDLS and YYNGEE. This CDR3 comprises 15 residues. The J segment lost 4 bases and the V segment lost 0 bases, leaving 4 bases of the junction unmatched. The CDR3 region has the DNA TGTGCCAGCAGCGTAGTGGTGGGAGGGTACAATGAGCAGTTCTTC. It codes for CASSVVVGGYNEQFF.

Here the CDR3 DNA reads TGTGCCAGCAGGCGAGCAGGGGGCACGTCACCCCTCCACTTT. Protein: CASRRAGGTSPLHF. V gene TRBV7-3 combines with J gene TRBJ1-6, with 8 bases that match TRBD1. J gave up 10 bases and V 6 bases, and 8 bases lay outside the gene matches. Germline V gives CDR1 SGHTA, CDR2 FQGTGA. This CDR3 comprises 14 residues. The variable domain in full, completed from reference TRBV7-3 and TRBJ1-6, reads GAGVSQTPSNKVTEKGKYVELRCDPISGHTALYWYRQSLGQGPEFLIYFQGTGAADDSGLPNDRFFAVRPEGSVSTLKIQRTERGDSAVYLCASRRAGGTSPLHFGNGTRLTVT.

V gene TRBV2 combines with J gene TRBJ2-7, with D perhaps TRBD2 (7 bases). Germline CDR1 SNHLY, CDR2 FYNNEI. This CDR3 comprises 12 residues. V gave up 6 bases and J gave up 6 bases, with 12 bases separating them. The CDR3 sequence: CASRGGGPEQYF. The CDR3 DNA reads TGTGCCAGCAGAGGGGGGGGCCCCGAGCAGTACTTC.

Many counts were recorded for this clonotype. This sequence joins TRBV12-3 or TRBV12-4 and TRBJ2-5; a weak D match, TRBD2 (6 bases). The CDR3 contains 12 residues. V gave up 5 bases and J gave up 5 bases, with 9 bases separating them. CDR3 loop: CASSGGSETQYF. Here the CDR3 DNA reads TGTGCCAGCAGTGGGGGGTCTGAGACCCAGTACTTC.

V usage is TRBV7-8 and J usage is TRBJ2-7, with 12 bases lining up with TRBD1. Germline loops: CDR1 SGHVS, CDR2 FQNEAQ. The trim removed 5 bases at V and 3 bases at J, leaving 5 bases unmatched. This CDR3 contains 15 residues. The CDR3 nucleotides read TGTGCCAGCAGCACCCGGGACAGGGGGCTCTACGAGCAGTACTTC. Residues: CASSTRDRGLYEQYF.

The rearrangement joins TRBV9 to TRBJ1-1; D may be TRBD1 (5 bases). The V end was cut by 3 bases, the J end by 7 bases, with 7 bases between. The CDR3 is 11 residues long. Germline loops: CDR1 SGDLS, CDR2 YYNGEE. CDR3 sequence: CASSGTSEAFF. For the CDR3, the DNA is TGTGCCAGCAGCGGGACAAGTGAAGCTTTCTTT. The full variable domain, with the rest looked up from reference TRBV9 and TRBJ1-1, is DSGVTQTPKHLITATGQRVTLRCSPRSGDLSVYWYQQSLDQGLQFLIQYYNGEERAKGNILERFSAQQFPDLHSELNLSSLELGDSALYFCASSGTSEAFFGQGTRLTVV.

Of note for this clonotype: A much larger clone differs from this one at a single base, so this may be a read error. The gene calls are TRBV20-1 and TRBJ2-7; no clear D gene. Germline loops: CDR1 DFQATT, CDR2 SNEGSKA (reference sequence). Trimming pared 4 bases from V and 3 bases from J, leaving 16 bases between. This CDR3 has 14 residues. CDR3 sequence reads: CSANAIGPNYEQYF. The CDR3 DNA is TGCAGTGCTAACGCCATTGGACCAAACTACGAGCAGTACTTC.